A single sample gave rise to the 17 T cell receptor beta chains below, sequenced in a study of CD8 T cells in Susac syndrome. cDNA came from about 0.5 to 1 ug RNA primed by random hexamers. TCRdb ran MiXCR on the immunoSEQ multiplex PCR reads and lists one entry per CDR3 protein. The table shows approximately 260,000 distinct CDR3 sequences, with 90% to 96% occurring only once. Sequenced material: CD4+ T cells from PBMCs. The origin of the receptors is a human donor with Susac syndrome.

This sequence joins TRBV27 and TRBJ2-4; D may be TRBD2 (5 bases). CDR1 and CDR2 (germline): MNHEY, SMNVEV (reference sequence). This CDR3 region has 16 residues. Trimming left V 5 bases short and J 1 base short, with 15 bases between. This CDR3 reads CASSPSPSGAKNIQYF. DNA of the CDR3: TGTGCCAGCAGTCCTAGTCCGTCGGGGGCCAAAAACATTCAGTACTTC.

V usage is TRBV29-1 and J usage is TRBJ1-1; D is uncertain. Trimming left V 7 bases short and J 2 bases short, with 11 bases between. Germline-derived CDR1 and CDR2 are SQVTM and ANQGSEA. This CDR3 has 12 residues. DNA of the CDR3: TGCAGCGGCCGGAGCCTTAACACTGAAGCTTTCTTT. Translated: CSGRSLNTEAFF.

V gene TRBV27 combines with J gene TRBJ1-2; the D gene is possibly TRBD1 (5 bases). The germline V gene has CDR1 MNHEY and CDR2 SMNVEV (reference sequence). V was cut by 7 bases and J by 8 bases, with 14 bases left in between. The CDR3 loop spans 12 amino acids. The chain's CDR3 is CASTTSGNGYTF. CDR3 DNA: TGTGCCAGCACCACTTCAGGGAACGGCTACACCTTC.

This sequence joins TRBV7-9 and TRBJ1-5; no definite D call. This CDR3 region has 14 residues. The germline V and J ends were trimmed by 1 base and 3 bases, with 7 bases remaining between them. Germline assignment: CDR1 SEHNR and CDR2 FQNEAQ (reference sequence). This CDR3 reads CASSLVGYNQPQHF. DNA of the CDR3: TGTGCCAGCAGCTTAGTTGGCTACAATCAGCCCCAGCATTTT.

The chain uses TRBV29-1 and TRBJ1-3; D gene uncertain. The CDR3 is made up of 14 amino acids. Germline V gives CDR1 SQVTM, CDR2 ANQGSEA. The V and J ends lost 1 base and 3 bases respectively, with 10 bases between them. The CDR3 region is CSVEGGGSGNTIYF. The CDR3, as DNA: TGCAGCGTTGAAGGAGGTGGAAGTGGAAACACCATATATTTT.

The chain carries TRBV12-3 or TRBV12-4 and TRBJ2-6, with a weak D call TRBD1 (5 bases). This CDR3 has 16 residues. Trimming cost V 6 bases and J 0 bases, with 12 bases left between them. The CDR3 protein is CASSLQGYSGANVLTF. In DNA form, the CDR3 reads TGTGCCAGCAGCCTGCAGGGATACTCTGGGGCCAACGTCCTGACTTTC.

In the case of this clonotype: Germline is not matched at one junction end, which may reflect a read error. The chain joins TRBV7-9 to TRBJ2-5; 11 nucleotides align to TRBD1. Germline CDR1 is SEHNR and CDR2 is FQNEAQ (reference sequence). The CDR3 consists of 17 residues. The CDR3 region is CASSLDSRDRGFETKYF. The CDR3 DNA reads TGTGCCAGCAGCTTAGACTCCAGGGACAGGGGGTTCGAGACCAAGTACTTC.

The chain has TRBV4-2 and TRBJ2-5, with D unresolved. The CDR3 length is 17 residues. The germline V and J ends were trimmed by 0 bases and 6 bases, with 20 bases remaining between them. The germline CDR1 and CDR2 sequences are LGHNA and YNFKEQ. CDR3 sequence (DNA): TGTGCCAGCAGCCAAGATCGAAAAGGTCGCGTCGAGAAGACCCAGTACTTC. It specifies CASSQDRKGRVEKTQYF.

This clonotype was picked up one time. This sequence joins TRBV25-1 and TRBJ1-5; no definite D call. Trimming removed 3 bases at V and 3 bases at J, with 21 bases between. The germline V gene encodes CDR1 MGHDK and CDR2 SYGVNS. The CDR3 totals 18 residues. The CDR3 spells CASSDSVREWQNNQPQHF. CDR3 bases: TGTGCCAGCAGTGATTCGGTTCGGGAGTGGCAGAACAATCAGCCCCAGCATTTT.

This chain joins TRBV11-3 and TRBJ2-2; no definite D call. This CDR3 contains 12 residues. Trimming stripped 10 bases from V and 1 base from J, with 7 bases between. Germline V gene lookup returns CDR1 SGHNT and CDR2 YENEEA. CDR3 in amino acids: CAKEENTGELFF. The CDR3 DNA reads TGTGCCAAAGAAGAGAACACCGGGGAGCTGTTTTTT. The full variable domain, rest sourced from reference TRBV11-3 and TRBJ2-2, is EAGVVQSPRYKIIEKKQPVAFWCNPISGHNTLYWYLQNLGQGPELLIRYENEEAVDDSQLPKDRFSAERLKGVDSTLKIQPAELGDSAVYLCAKEENTGELFFGEGSRLTVL.

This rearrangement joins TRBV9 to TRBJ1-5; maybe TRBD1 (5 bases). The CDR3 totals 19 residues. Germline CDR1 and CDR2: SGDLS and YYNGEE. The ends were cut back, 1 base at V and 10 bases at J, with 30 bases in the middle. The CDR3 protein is CASSVSPRLDPVGGEPQHF. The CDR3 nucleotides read TGTGCCAGCAGCGTAAGCCCGCGTCTGGATCCGGTCGGGGGAGAACCCCAGCATTTT.

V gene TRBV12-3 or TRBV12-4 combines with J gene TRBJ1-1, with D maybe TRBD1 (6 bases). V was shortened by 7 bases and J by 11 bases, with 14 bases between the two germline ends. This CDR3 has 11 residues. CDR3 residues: CASTEQGPAFF. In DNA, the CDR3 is TGTGCCAGCACCGAACAGGGTCCCGCTTTCTTT.

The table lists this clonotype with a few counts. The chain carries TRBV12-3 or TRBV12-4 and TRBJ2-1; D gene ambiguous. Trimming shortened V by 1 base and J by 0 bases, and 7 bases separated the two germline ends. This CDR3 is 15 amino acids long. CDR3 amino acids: CASSLGESSYNEQFF. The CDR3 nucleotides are TGTGCCAGCAGTTTAGGAGAGAGCTCCTACAATGAGCAGTTCTTC.

CDR3 DNA: TGTGCCAGCAGTTTAAGGCGGGAGGGCAGAACAGATACGCAGTATTTT. It translates to CASSLRREGRTDTQYF. This chain joins TRBV27 and TRBJ2-3; 9 positions agree with TRBD2. This CDR3 is built from 16 residues. The germline V gene has CDR1 MNHEY and CDR2 SMNVEV (reference sequence). V shed 2 bases, J shed 3 bases, and the junction held 6 bases outside the gene matches.

CDR3 sequence reads: CASSKGPIRRSYGYTF. CDR3 DNA: TGTGCCAGCAGCAAAGGCCCCATTCGGAGGAGCTATGGCTACACCTTC. The rearrangement joins TRBV21-1 to TRBJ1-2; the DNA was not used to check the table's D call, TRBD1. TRBV21-1 is tagged as a pseudogene. The CDR3 consists of 16 residues.

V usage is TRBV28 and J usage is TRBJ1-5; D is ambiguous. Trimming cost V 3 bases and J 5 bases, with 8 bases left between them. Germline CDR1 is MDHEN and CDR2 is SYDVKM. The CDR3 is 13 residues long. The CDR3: CASSFPPDQPQHF. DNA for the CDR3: TGTGCCAGCAGTTTTCCGCCCGATCAGCCCCAGCATTTT. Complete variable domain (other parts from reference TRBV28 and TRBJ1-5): DVKVTQSSRYLVKRTGEKVFLECVQDMDHENMFWYRQDPGLGLRLIYFSYDVKMKEKGDIPEGYSVSREKKERFSLILESASTNQTSMYLCASSFPPDQPQHFGDGTRLSIL.

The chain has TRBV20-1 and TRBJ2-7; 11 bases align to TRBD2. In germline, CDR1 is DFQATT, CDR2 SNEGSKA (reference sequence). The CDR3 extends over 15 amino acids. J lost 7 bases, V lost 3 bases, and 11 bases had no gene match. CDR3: CSARLAGGPRGEQYF. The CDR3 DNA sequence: TGCAGTGCTAGGCTAGCGGGAGGCCCCAGGGGGGAGCAGTACTTC.